What follows are 29 T cell receptor beta chains derived from one specimen sequenced in a study of blood T cell repertoires in COVID-19. Sequencing used immunoSEQ multiplex PCR; TCRdb keeps in-frame clones, though not all of them. The sample has roughly 150,000 clones, roughly 89% seen once. Material for sequencing was peripheral blood. These receptor sequences come from a human donor in a cohort sampled during active COVID-19.

The chain recombines TRBV7-9 with TRBJ2-7, with D possibly TRBD2 on 5 matching bases. V was pared by 6 bases and J by 5 bases, with 17 bases between. CDR1 is SEHNR and CDR2 is FQNEAQ in the germline V gene (reference sequence). CDR3 length equals 14 residues. CDR3 residues: CASSTLWGADEQYF. The CDR3 nucleotides read TGTGCCAGCAGTACCCTTTGGGGAGCGGACGAGCAGTACTTC. Looking up the rest from reference TRBV7-9 and TRBJ2-7 gives the full variable domain: DTGVSQNPRHKITKRGQNVTFRCDPISEHNRLYWYRQTLGQGPEFLTYFQNEAQLEKSRLLSDRFSAERPKGSFSTLEIQRTEQGDSAMYLCASSTLWGADEQYFGPGTRLTVT.

V gene TRBV19 combines with J gene TRBJ1-1; a weak D match, TRBD1 (6 bases). Germline V gene data show CDR1 as LNHDA and CDR2 as SQIVND (reference sequence). The CDR3 contains 13 residues. V was shortened by 5 bases and J by 3 bases, with 10 bases between the two germline ends. This CDR3 is CASSRRGDTEAFF. CDR3 in DNA: TGTGCCAGTAGTCGCAGGGGAGACACTGAAGCTTTCTTT.

This clone was recorded only once. This rearrangement joins TRBV12-3 or TRBV12-4 to TRBJ2-7, with D possibly being TRBD2 (5 bases). The V end lost 4 bases, the J end lost 6 bases, and 13 bases lay between the germline ends. This CDR3 spans 13 amino acids. DNA of the CDR3: TGTGCCAGCAGTTCGCGGACTCCGAGCGAGCAGTACTTC. It specifies CASSSRTPSEQYF.

The V and J genes are TRBV2 and TRBJ2-7, with 10 bases that match TRBD1. With 4 bases clipped from V and 1 base from J, the junction kept 4 bases outside the gene matches. Germline CDR1 and CDR2: SNHLY and FYNNEI. CDR3 length equals 15 residues. In nucleotides, the CDR3 is TGTGCCAGCAGTGGGACAGGGGGAAGGTCCTACGAGCAGTACTTC. Translated, it gives CASSGTGGRSYEQYF.

This chain uses TRBV28 with TRBJ1-1; D perhaps matches TRBD1 (6 bases). V was clipped by 5 bases and J by 1 base, with 14 bases between them. CDR1 and CDR2 (germline): MDHEN, SYDVKM. The CDR3 sequence is 15 residues long. The CDR3 loop is CASSPRDIGNTEAFF. The CDR3 nucleotides are TGTGCCAGCAGTCCAAGGGACATTGGGAACACTGAAGCTTTCTTT.

The chain combines TRBV6-5 with TRBJ2-7; the match to TRBD1 covers 8 bases. V dropped 5 bases and J dropped 0; count of bases not matched to a gene: 6. CDR1 is MNHEY, CDR2 SVGAGI, per germline. The CDR3 totals 15 residues. The CDR3 region is CASSTGTGPSYEQYF. As DNA, the CDR3 is TGTGCCAGCAGTACCGGGACAGGACCCTCCTACGAGCAGTACTTC.

The CDR3 loop is CSVSTGLNQPQHF. CDR3 coding DNA: TGCAGCGTGTCGACAGGGCTGAATCAGCCCCAGCATTTT. V is TRBV29-1 and J is TRBJ1-5; 7 bases align to TRBD1. V lost 6 bases to trimming and J lost 4 bases; unmatched junction nucleotides: 6. Germline loops: CDR1 SQVTM, CDR2 ANQGSEA. The CDR3 is 13 residues long.

V is TRBV14 and J is TRBJ2-3; 10 positions match TRBD2. The germline V gene encodes CDR1 SGHDN and CDR2 FVKESK. The V and J ends lost 8 bases and 5 bases, in that order; junction bases with no gene match: 10. The length of the CDR3 is 15 residues. The CDR3 DNA is TGTGCCAGCGGCCCGGGAGCGGGGGGGGAAGATACGCAGTATTTT. Amino acid sequence: CASGPGAGGEDTQYF.

This clone came up once. In DNA form, the CDR3 reads TGTGCCAGCAGCCCAGGCTGGGCAGGTACTGAAGCTTTCTTT. As protein: CASSPGWAGTEAFF. V gene TRBV7-2 combines with J gene TRBJ1-1; D unresolved. Between the trimmed V and J ends, which lost 5 bases and 5 bases, there was a span of 15 bases. There are 14 residues in the CDR3. Germline V CDR1 and CDR2: SGHTA, FQGNSA.

The genes are TRBV19 and TRBJ2-2; D perhaps matches TRBD2 (5 bases). This CDR3 spans 15 amino acids. Between the trimmed V and J ends, which lost 5 bases and 2 bases, there was a span of 12 bases. From germline, CDR1 is LNHDA and CDR2 SQIVND (reference sequence). CDR3 in amino acids: CASSQSSSNTGELFF. CDR3 in DNA: TGTGCCAGTAGTCAGTCTAGCAGTAACACCGGGGAGCTGTTTTTT. Full variable domain (missing parts from reference TRBV19 and TRBJ2-2): DGGITQSPKYLFRKEGQNVTLSCEQNLNHDAMYWYRQDPGQGLRLIYYSQIVNDFQKGDIAEGYSVSREKKESFPLTVTSAQKNPTAFYLCASSQSSSNTGELFFGEGSRLTVL.

This clone showed up just a few times. The identical CDR3 is also encoded by other nucleotide sequences in the sample. The genes are TRBV7-2 and TRBJ1-6, with D unclear. Germline CDR1 reads SGHTA; CDR2 reads FQGNSA. Trimming removed 1 base at V and 2 bases at J, with 3 bases between. There are 14 residues in the CDR3. The CDR3 DNA is TGTGCCAGCAGCTTAGGGCCCTATAATTCACCCCTCCACTTT. Residues: CASSLGPYNSPLHF.

The chain has TRBV5-8 and TRBJ2-1, with a tentative D call TRBD1 (6 bases). CDR1 is SGHTS, CDR2 YDEGEE, per germline. The CDR3 spans 15 residues. The ends were cut back, 2 bases at V and 3 bases at J, with 12 bases in the middle. The CDR3 spells CASSFGAGVYNEQFF. The CDR3 coding sequence is TGTGCCAGCAGCTTTGGGGCAGGGGTCTACAATGAGCAGTTCTTC.

The chain has TRBV11-2 and TRBJ2-5, with 13 positions matching TRBD2. Germline V gives CDR1 SGHAT, CDR2 FQNNGV. Trimming cost V 1 base and J 2 bases; bases outside gene matches: 1. This CDR3 comprises 16 residues. CDR3 nucleotide sequence: TGTGCCAGCAGCTTAGGACTAGCGGGGGGACAAGAGACCCAGTACTTC. This gives the protein CASSLGLAGGQETQYF.

In this sample, this clone turned up a few times. This chain connects TRBV5-1 to TRBJ1-1; the match to TRBD1 covers 8 bases. CDR1 and CDR2 (germline): SGHRS, YFSETQ. Unmatched junction bases numbered 6, after V lost 4 bases and J lost 4 bases. This CDR3 is 14 amino acids long. This chain's CDR3 is CASSGQGPGTEAFF. The CDR3 nucleotides are TGCGCCAGCAGCGGACAGGGTCCGGGCACTGAAGCTTTCTTT.

In DNA, the CDR3 is TGTGCCAGCAGCTCGAGACAGGGGGGCGCCTCCGAGCAGTACTTC. Amino acid sequence: CASSSRQGGASEQYF. The rearrangement links TRBV7-8 to TRBJ2-7, with 9 bases matching TRBD1. This CDR3 has 15 amino acids. Unmatched junction bases numbered 10, after V lost 4 bases and J lost 6 bases. Per germline, CDR1 SGHVS and CDR2 FQNEAQ.

This sequence joins TRBV28 and TRBJ1-5; 7 bases line up with TRBD1. This CDR3 has 14 amino acids. Trimming took 3 bases from V and 7 from J; bases not matched to a gene: 6. Per the germline V gene, CDR1 is MDHEN and CDR2 is SYDVKM. CDR3 sequence: CASSFNRGGQPQHF. Written as DNA, the CDR3 is TGTGCCAGCAGTTTCAACAGGGGTGGGCAGCCCCAGCATTTT.

The chain combines TRBV30 with TRBJ1-1; a possible D gene is TRBD1 (6 bases). V was trimmed by 5 bases and J by 4 bases, leaving 17 bases between them. The CDR3 has 14 amino acids. Germline V gives CDR1 GTSNPN, CDR2 SVGIG (reference sequence). The CDR3 DNA follows: TGTGCCTGGGAGCGGGACCAGGGGCTCACTGAAGCTTTCTTT. Its translation is CAWERDQGLTEAFF.

The chain employs TRBV2 and TRBJ1-2; 7 positions match TRBD1. Germline V gene lookup returns CDR1 SNHLY and CDR2 FYNNEI. The CDR3 runs 15 residues. Unmatched junction bases numbered 7, after V lost 6 bases and J lost 0 bases. This CDR3 reads CASRVQGPANYGYTF. CDR3 sequence (DNA): TGTGCCAGCAGGGTACAGGGGCCTGCTAACTATGGCTACACCTTC.

This chain links TRBV28 with TRBJ2-1, with D perhaps TRBD1 (6 bases). Germline V gene lookup returns CDR1 MDHEN and CDR2 SYDVKM. This CDR3 comprises 15 residues. V lost 5 bases, J lost 1 base, and 12 bases lay in between. The CDR3 DNA sequence: TGTGCCAGCAGTGAAACAGGGTCGTCCTACAATGAGCAGTTCTTC. It encodes CASSETGSSYNEQFF. Full variable domain (rest looked up from reference TRBV28 and TRBJ2-1): DVKVTQSSRYLVKRTGEKVFLECVQDMDHENMFWYRQDPGLGLRLIYFSYDVKMKEKGDIPEGYSVSREKKERFSLILESASTNQTSMYLCASSETGSSYNEQFFGPGTRLTVL.

The chain joins TRBV5-4 to TRBJ2-3; D may be TRBD2 (6 bases). Germline V gene sequence: CDR1 SGHNT, CDR2 YYREEE (reference sequence). The V end lost 1 base, the J end lost 0 bases, and 9 bases lay between the germline ends. The CDR3 consists of 15 residues. The CDR3 sequence is CASSLKRASTDTQYF. DNA for the CDR3: TGTGCCAGCAGCTTGAAGCGGGCTAGCACAGATACGCAGTATTTT.

The CDR3 nucleotides are TGTGCCAGCGGTTCTTTTCAGCTGTTTTTT. This encodes CASGSFQLFF. V gene TRBV28 combines with J gene TRBJ2-2; D is undetermined. CDR3 length equals 10 residues. Germline V gene lookup returns CDR1 MDHEN and CDR2 SYDVKM. The ends were cut back, 8 bases at V and 12 bases at J, with 10 bases in the middle. Based on the CDR3 plus reference TRBV28 and TRBJ2-2, the full variable domain is DVKVTQSSRYLVKRTGEKVFLECVQDMDHENMFWYRQDPGLGLRLIYFSYDVKMKEKGDIPEGYSVSREKKERFSLILESASTNQTSMYLCASGSFQLFFGEGSRLTVL.

J is TRBJ2-5 and V is TRBV19; the match to TRBD1 covers 8 bases. Germline values: CDR1 LNHDA, CDR2 SQIVND (reference sequence). Trimming took 6 bases from V and 5 from J; bases not matched to a gene: 11. CDR3 length: 15 residues. The CDR3 region is CASSSYDRGEETQYF. The CDR3 DNA is TGTGCCAGTAGCAGCTATGACAGGGGCGAGGAGACCCAGTACTTC.

This clone was detected only once. V is TRBV7-8 and J is TRBJ2-7; TRBD2 agrees at 9 bases. The CDR3 extends over 14 amino acids. Looked up from germline, CDR1 is SGHVS and CDR2 is FQNEAQ. After removal of 2 bases from V and 2 bases from J, the junction contained 1 base not matched to a gene. CDR3 DNA sequence: TGTGCCAGCAGCTTACTAGCGGGGACCTACGAGCAGTACTTC. This codes for CASSLLAGTYEQYF.

This sequence joins TRBV18 and TRBJ2-1; the match to TRBD2 covers 10 bases. Germline V gene sequence: CDR1 KGHSH, CDR2 LQKENI. The CDR3 is made up of 15 amino acids. V shed 3 bases and J 9 bases; nucleotides not matched to a gene: 8. Here the CDR3 reads CASSPELAGSSEQFF. Written as DNA, the CDR3 is TGTGCCAGCTCACCCGAACTAGCGGGATCGAGTGAGCAGTTCTTC. The variable domain in full, with the rest retrieved from reference TRBV18 and TRBJ2-1, is NAGVMQNPRHLVRRRGQEARLRCSPMKGHSHVYWYRQLPEEGLKFMVYLQKENIIDESGMPKERFSAEFPKEGPSILRIQQVVRGDSAAYFCASSPELAGSSEQFFGPGTRLTVL.

The rearrangement joins TRBV3-1 (or the pseudogene TRBV3-2) to TRBJ2-6, with 8 bases aligning to TRBD1. CDR3 length: 18 amino acids. With V trimmed by 6 bases and J by 4 bases, 14 bases remained unmatched. The germline V gene has CDR1 LGHDT and CDR2 YNNKEL (reference sequence). CDR3 residues: CASSPTRTGLGGANVLTF. The CDR3 DNA is TGTGCCAGCAGTCCTACCCGGACAGGGTTAGGAGGGGCCAACGTCCTGACTTTC.

In its sample, this clone was seen once. CDR3 sequence (DNA): TGTGCCAGTAGGGACGCTAGCGGGGGGGCCTGGAGTTCCAATGAGCAGTTCTTC. Amino acids: CASRDASGGAWSSNEQFF. The chain is built from TRBV19 and TRBJ2-1; 12 positions agree with TRBD2. CDR3 length: 18 amino acids. Trimming removed 6 bases from V and 6 bases from J; junction bases left unmatched: 15. The germline V gene has CDR1 LNHDA and CDR2 SQIVND (reference sequence). The whole variable domain, filled in from reference TRBV19 and TRBJ2-1, reads DGGITQSPKYLFRKEGQNVTLSCEQNLNHDAMYWYRQDPGQGLRLIYYSQIVNDFQKGDIAEGYSVSREKKESFPLTVTSAQKNPTAFYLCASRDASGGAWSSNEQFFGPGTRLTVL.

The chain employs TRBV9 and TRBJ2-3, with 13 positions matching TRBD2. The CDR3 covers 15 residues. Germline V CDR1 and CDR2: SGDLS, YYNGEE. V shed 2 bases and J 6 bases; nucleotides not matched to a gene: 3. CDR3 DNA: TGTGCCAGCAGCGTGGGGACTAGCGGGATCGATACGCAGTATTTT. Translating it yields CASSVGTSGIDTQYF.

The V and J genes are TRBV28 and TRBJ1-1; D is perhaps TRBD1 (6 bases). The CDR3 sequence is 13 residues long. Trimming stripped 5 bases from V and 5 bases from J, with 12 bases between. The germline CDR1 and CDR2 sequences are MDHEN and SYDVKM. The CDR3 DNA sequence: TGTGCCAGCAGTCTTCCAGGGACAACTGAAGCTTTCTTT. It yields the protein CASSLPGTTEAFF.

The chain joins TRBV13 to TRBJ1-1; D is unresolved. Germline V CDR1 and CDR2: PRHDT, FYEKMQ (reference sequence). Deletions cut 3 bases from V and 3 bases from J, with 14 bases between. This CDR3 is built from 15 residues. CDR3 region: CASSFPTEGHTEAFF. The CDR3 DNA sequence: TGTGCCAGCAGCTTCCCCACCGAGGGCCACACTGAAGCTTTCTTT.